The entry below gives a single T cell receptor (beta chain) sequence along with its context. This sample stems from a study of T cell changes during pregnancy in multiple sclerosis. Sequenced by immunoSEQ multiplex PCR; TCRdb stores in-frame clones only, minus some. The table includes some 70,000 clones, roughly 92% detected once. Trimming took off 3 bases at V and 0 bases at J, with 6 bases between the two ends. The CDR3 runs to 13 residues. CDR1 SGDLS and CDR2 YYNGEE come from the germline V gene. The sequence was collected from a female donor in good health, enrolled as a control in a pregnancy study. The material was CD8+ T cells from peripheral blood mononuclear cells, obtained in the third trimester of pregnancy. This chain connects TRBV9 to TRBJ2-5; D ambiguous. The CDR3 sequence is CASSDQNQETQYF. The CDR3 DNA reads TGTGCCAGCAGCGATCAAAACCAAGAGACCCAGTACTTC.